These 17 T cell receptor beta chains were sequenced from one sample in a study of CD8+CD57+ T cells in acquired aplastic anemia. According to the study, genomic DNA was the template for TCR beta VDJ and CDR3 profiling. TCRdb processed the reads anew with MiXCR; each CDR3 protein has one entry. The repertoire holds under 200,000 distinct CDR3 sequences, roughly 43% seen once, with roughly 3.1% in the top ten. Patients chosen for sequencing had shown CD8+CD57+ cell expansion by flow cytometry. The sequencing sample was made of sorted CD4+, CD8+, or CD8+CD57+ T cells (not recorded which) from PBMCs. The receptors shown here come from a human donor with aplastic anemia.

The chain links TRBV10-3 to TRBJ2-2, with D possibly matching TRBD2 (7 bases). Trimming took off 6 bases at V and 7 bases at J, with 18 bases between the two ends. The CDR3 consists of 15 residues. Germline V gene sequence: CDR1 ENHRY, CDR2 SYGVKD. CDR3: CAIRGTGGHIGELFF. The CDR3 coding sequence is TGTGCCATCAGGGGTACCGGGGGGCATATCGGGGAGCTGTTTTTT.

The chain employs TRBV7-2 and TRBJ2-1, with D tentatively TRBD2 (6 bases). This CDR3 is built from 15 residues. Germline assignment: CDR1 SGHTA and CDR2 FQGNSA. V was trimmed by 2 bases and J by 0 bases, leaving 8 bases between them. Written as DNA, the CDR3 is TGTGCCAGCAGCTTATGGAGGGTCTCCTACAATGAGCAGTTCTTC. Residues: CASSLWRVSYNEQFF.

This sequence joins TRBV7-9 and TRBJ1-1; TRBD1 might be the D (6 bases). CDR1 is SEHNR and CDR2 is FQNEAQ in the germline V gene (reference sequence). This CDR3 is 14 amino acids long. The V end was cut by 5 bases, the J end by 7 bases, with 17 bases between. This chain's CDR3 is CASSPRQVRGEAFF. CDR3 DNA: TGTGCCAGCAGCCCTCGACAGGTGAGGGGTGAAGCTTTCTTT.

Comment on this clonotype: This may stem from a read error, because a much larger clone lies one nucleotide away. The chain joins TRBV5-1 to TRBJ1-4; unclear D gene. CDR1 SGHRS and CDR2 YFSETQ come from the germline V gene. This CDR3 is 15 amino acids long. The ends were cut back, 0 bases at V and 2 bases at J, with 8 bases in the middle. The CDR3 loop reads CASSLVANTNEKLFF. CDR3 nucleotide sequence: TGCGCCAGCAGCTTGGTGGCCAACACTAATGAAAAACTGTTTTTT. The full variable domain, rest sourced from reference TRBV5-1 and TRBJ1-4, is KAGVTQTPRYLIKTRGQQVTLSCSPISGHRSVSWYQQTPGQGLQFLFEYFSETQRNKGNFPGRFSGRQFSNSRSEMNVSTLELGDSALYLCASSLVANTNEKLFFGSGTQLSVL.

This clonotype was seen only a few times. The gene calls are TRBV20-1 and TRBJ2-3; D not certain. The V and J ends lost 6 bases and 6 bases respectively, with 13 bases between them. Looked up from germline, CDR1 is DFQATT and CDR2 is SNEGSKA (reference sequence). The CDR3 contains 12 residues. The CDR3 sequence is CSALPTVDTQYF. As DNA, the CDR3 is TGCAGTGCCCTTCCCACGGTTGATACGCAGTATTTT.

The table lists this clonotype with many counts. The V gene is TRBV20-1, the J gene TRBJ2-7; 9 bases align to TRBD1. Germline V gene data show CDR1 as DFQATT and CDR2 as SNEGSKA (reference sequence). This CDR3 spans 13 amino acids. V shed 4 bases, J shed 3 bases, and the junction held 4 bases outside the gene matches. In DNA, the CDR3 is TGCAGTGCTAAGGGACAGGGACACTACGAGCAGTACTTC. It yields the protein CSAKGQGHYEQYF.

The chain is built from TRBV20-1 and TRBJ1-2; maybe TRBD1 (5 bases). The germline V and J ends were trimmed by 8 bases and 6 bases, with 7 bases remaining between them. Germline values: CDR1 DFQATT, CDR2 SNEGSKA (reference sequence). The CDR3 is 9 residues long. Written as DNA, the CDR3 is TGCAGTCCGGACAATGGCTACACCTTC. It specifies CSPDNGYTF.

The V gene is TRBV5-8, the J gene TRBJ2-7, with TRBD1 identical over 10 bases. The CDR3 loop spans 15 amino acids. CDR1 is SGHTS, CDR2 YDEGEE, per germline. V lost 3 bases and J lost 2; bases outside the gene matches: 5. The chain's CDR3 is CASSSRDRGPYEQYF. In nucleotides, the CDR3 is TGTGCCAGCAGCTCCCGGGACAGGGGCCCCTACGAGCAGTACTTC.

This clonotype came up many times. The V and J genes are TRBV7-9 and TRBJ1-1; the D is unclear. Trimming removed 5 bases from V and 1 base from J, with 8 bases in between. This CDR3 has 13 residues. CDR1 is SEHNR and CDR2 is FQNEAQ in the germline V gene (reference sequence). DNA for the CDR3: TGTGCCAGCAGCCCCCAGGCGAACACTGAAGCTTTCTTT. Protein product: CASSPQANTEAFF.

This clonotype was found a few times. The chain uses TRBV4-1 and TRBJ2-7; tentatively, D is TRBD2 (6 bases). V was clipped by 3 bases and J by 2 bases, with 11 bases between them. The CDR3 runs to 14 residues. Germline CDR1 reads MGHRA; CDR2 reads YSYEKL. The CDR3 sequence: CASSQRDGAYEQYF. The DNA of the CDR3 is TGCGCCAGCAGCCAGCGGGACGGCGCCTACGAGCAGTACTTC.

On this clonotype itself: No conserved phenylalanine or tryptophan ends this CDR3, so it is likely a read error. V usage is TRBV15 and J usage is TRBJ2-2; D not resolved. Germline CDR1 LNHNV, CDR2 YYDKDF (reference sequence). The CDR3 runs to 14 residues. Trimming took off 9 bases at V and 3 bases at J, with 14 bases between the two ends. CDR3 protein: CATTHNTYTGELFL. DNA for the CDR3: TGTGCCACAACGCACAACACTTACACCGGGGAGCTGTTTTTA.

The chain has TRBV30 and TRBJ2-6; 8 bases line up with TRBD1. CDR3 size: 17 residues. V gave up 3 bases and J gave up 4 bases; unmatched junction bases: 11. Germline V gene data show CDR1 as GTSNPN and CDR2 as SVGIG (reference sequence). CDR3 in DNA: TGTGCCTGGAGCGCAGGGGGCGCGATTACCGGGGCCAACGTCCTGACTTTC. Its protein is CAWSAGGAITGANVLTF. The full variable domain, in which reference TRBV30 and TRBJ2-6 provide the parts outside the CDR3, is SQTIHQWPATLVQPVGSPLSLECTVEGTSNPNLYWYRQAAGRGLQLLFYSVGIGQISSEVPQNLSASRPQDRQFILSSKKLLLSDSGFYLCAWSAGGAITGANVLTFGAGSRLTVL.

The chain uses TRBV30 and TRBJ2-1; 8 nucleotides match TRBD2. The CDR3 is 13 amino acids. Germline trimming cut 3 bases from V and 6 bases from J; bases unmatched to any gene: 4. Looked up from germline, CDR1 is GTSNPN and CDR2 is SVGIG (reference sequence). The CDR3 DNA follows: TGTGCCTGGAGGGCAAGCGGGAGCAATGAGCAGTTCTTC. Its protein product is CAWRASGSNEQFF.

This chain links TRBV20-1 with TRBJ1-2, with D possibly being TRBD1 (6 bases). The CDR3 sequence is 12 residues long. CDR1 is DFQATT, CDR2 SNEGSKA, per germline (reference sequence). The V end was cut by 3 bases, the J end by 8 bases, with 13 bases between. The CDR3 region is CSARDSLSGYTF. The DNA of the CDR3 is TGCAGTGCTAGGGACAGTCTTTCCGGCTACACCTTC.

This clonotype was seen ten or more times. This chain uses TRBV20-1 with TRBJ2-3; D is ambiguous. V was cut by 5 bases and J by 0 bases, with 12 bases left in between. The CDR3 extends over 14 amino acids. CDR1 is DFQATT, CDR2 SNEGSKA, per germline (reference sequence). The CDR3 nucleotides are TGCAGTGCTCGAAAAGTAGCTAGCACAGATACGCAGTATTTT. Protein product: CSARKVASTDTQYF.

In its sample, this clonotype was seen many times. CDR3 sequence: CASSPSDIPSYTF. The DNA for the CDR3 is TGTGCCAGCAGTCCCTCGGACATCCCCAGCTACACCTTC. The J gene is TRBJ1-2, the V gene TRBV6-2 or TRBV6-3; tentatively, D is TRBD1 (5 bases). The CDR3 contains 13 residues. Germline V gene lookup returns CDR1 MNHEY and CDR2 SVGEGT. V lost 5 bases, J lost 9 bases, and 16 bases lay in between.

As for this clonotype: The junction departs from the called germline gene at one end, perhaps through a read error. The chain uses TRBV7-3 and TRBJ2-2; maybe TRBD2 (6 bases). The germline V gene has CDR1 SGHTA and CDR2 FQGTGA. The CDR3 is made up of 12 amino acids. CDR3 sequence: CASSRLGGELFF. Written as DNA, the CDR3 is TGCGCCAGCAGCCGACTAGGCGGGGAGCTGTTTTTT.